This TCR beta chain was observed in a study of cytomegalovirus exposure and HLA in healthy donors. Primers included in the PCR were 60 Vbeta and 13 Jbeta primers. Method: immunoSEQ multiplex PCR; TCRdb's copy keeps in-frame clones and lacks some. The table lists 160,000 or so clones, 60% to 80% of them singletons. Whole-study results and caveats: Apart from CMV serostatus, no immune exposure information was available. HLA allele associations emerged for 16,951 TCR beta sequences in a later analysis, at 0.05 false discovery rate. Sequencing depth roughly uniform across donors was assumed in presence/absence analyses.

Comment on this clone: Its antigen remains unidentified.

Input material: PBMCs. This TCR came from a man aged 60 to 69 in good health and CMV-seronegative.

As DNA, the CDR3 is TGCGCCAGCAGCTTGAATCCCTCGACAGTTAACTATGGCTACACCTTC. Translated, it gives CASSLNPSTVNYGYTF. The chain has TRBV5-1 and TRBJ1-2; TRBD1 might be the D (5 bases). The CDR3 runs to 16 residues. V was clipped by 1 base and J by 1 base, with 14 bases between them. Germline V lookup: CDR1 SGHRS, CDR2 YFSETQ.